Below are 16 T cell receptor beta chains sequenced from a single sample in a study of tissue T cells after allogeneic stem cell transplantation (dated by TCRdb to 2021 to 2024). This specimen's time point label, interpreted: recipient (host-origin) PBMCs collected before allo-HCT. The protocol used for the library was the immunoSEQ multiplex PCR assay. Sourced from immuneACCESS, this table was stored by TCRdb with only in-frame sequences that have V and J called. A share of the clones is absent; for the studies checked, an unresolved V gene accounts for under half, and the remainder has no known explanation. The sample table shows about 26,000 clones, and about 90% are seen once. The ten largest clones add up to roughly 2% of the sample. The material was blood, obtained before transplantation. Source of these receptors: a male donor aged 60 or over who later had graft-versus-host disease after an allogeneic stem cell transplant.

The CDR3 here is CASTDRSLRQGQYF. The CDR3 DNA reads as TGTGCCAGCACGGACAGGAGCCTCCGGCAGGGGCAGTACTTC. This chain joins TRBV7-2 and TRBJ2-7, with TRBD1 identical over 7 bases. There are 14 residues in the CDR3. Germline V gene sequence: CDR1 SGHTA, CDR2 FQGNSA. J was trimmed by 9 bases and V by 7 bases; bases with no gene match: 15.

This chain joins TRBV5-1 and TRBJ2-7; no reliable D call. V gave up 2 bases and J gave up 0 bases, with 3 bases separating them. The V gene's germline CDR1 is SGHRS and CDR2 YFSETQ. The CDR3 sequence is 12 residues long. The CDR3 nucleotides read TGCGCCAGCAGCTTAAGCTCCTACGAGCAGTACTTC. Translated, it gives CASSLSSYEQYF.

The chain combines TRBV28 with TRBJ2-7; D possibly corresponds to TRBD1 (5 bases). V was cut by 3 bases and J by 7 bases, with 13 bases left in between. Germline CDR1 MDHEN, CDR2 SYDVKM. The CDR3 is 13 residues long. CDR3 sequence: CASSFETVGEQYF. For the CDR3, the DNA is TGTGCCAGCAGTTTCGAGACAGTCGGGGAGCAGTACTTC.

The chain combines TRBV10-3 with TRBJ1-1; no clear D. Trimming shortened V by 2 bases and J by 0 bases, and 7 bases separated the two germline ends. Germline V CDR1 and CDR2: ENHRY, SYGVKD. The CDR3 runs 14 residues. DNA for the CDR3: TGTGCCATCAGTGAGGAGGGTATGAACACTGAAGCTTTCTTT. It codes for CAISEEGMNTEAFF.

The chain recombines TRBV9 with TRBJ2-1, with 12 bases fitting TRBD2. The CDR3 contains 15 residues. The J segment lost 6 bases and the V segment lost 4 bases, leaving 5 bases of the junction unmatched. The germline CDR1 and CDR2 sequences are SGDLS and YYNGEE. The CDR3 DNA reads as TGTGCCAGCAGCCTCGCTAGCGGGGGGGCCAATGAGCAGTTCTTC. Encoded protein: CASSLASGGANEQFF.

This clone has a single count. The rearrangement links TRBV9 to TRBJ2-2; D remains ambiguous. Germline-derived CDR1 and CDR2 are SGDLS and YYNGEE. Trimming pared 4 bases from V and 7 bases from J, leaving 20 bases between. This CDR3 has 16 residues. The CDR3 DNA is TGTGCCAGCAGCCCGCCCCCGCTAGTCTTGGGCGGGGAGCTGTTTTTT. Protein product: CASSPPPLVLGGELFF.

This chain uses TRBV6-2 or TRBV6-3 with TRBJ2-3, with a weak D call TRBD2 (6 bases). Germline-derived CDR1 and CDR2 are MNHEY and SVGEGT. This CDR3 is built from 14 residues. V gave up 2 bases and J gave up 10 bases, with 16 bases separating them. The CDR3 coding sequence is TGTGCCAGCAGTTACACCGGGGGTCCGGGTCCGCAGTATTTT. Encoded protein: CASSYTGGPGPQYF.

This clone was picked up one time. V and J are TRBV9 and TRBJ1-3; D gene ambiguous. The CDR3 length is 13 residues. V lost 6 bases and J lost 1, with 8 bases in between. Germline-derived CDR1 and CDR2 are SGDLS and YYNGEE. The CDR3 sequence is CASTGWSGNTIYF. The CDR3 region has the DNA TGTGCCAGCACTGGGTGGTCTGGAAACACCATATATTTT.

This clone was seen only once. The CDR3 nucleotides are TGTGCCAGCAGTTACTCGATCGACAGGTCGCGGGGCTACACCTTC. Its translation is CASSYSIDRSRGYTF. The V call is TRBV6-2 or TRBV6-3, the J call TRBJ1-2; D is perhaps TRBD1 (6 bases). Per germline, CDR1 MNHEY and CDR2 SVGEGT. This CDR3 region has 15 residues. Trimming stripped 0 bases from V and 8 bases from J, with 16 bases between.

This clone has just a few counts. The V gene is TRBV7-8, the J gene TRBJ2-1, with a weak D call TRBD2 (6 bases). Germline V lookup: CDR1 SGHVS, CDR2 FQNEAQ. Trimming took 5 bases from V and 6 from J, leaving 14 bases between them. The CDR3 has 14 residues. The CDR3 reads CASSTQGLFNEQFF. Written as DNA, the CDR3 is TGTGCCAGCAGCACGCAGGGACTTTTCAATGAGCAGTTCTTC.

The J gene is TRBJ2-3, the V gene TRBV12-5; 8 bases fit TRBD1. The ends lost 2 bases at V and 6 bases at J; junction bases unmatched: 10. This CDR3 contains 16 residues. Germline V gene lookup returns CDR1 LGHNT and CDR2 FRNRAP. The CDR3 nucleotides are TGTGCTAGTGGTTTGCAAGGACAGGGCCCTCGGGATACGCAGTATTTT. Translated: CASGLQGQGPRDTQYF.

This chain uses TRBV5-4 with TRBJ2-5; weak D call: TRBD2 (6 bases). V was cut by 4 bases and J by 0 bases, with 10 bases left in between. The CDR3 covers 14 residues. From germline, CDR1 is SGHNT and CDR2 YYREEE (reference sequence). The chain's CDR3 is CASSPRGYQETQYF. The CDR3 DNA reads as TGTGCCAGCAGCCCCCGGGGGTACCAAGAGACCCAGTACTTC.

The V gene is TRBV5-6, the J gene TRBJ1-2; TRBD1 is a possible D gene (5 bases). Germline V gene lookup returns CDR1 SGHDT and CDR2 YYEEEE. Deletions cut 0 bases from V and 0 bases from J, with 9 bases between. This CDR3 has 15 residues. CDR3 sequence: CASSLVGRPNYGYTF. The CDR3 DNA reads TGTGCCAGCAGCTTGGTGGGACGGCCTAACTATGGCTACACCTTC.

This clone has a single count. This chain links TRBV6-1 with TRBJ1-6; possibly TRBD1 for D (5 bases). This CDR3 has 17 amino acids. Germline V lookup: CDR1 MNHNS, CDR2 SASEGT. V was trimmed by 2 bases and J by 0 bases, leaving 11 bases between them. CDR3 DNA: TGTGCCAGCAGTGAACCCAGGGCTAGCTCCTATAATTCACCCCTCCACTTT. Translation: CASSEPRASSYNSPLHF.

This chain joins TRBV14 and TRBJ1-4; TRBD1 aligns across 7 bases. The V gene's germline CDR1 is SGHDN and CDR2 FVKESK. Unmatched junction bases numbered 7, after V lost 4 bases and J lost 8 bases. This CDR3 comprises 14 residues. DNA of the CDR3: TGTGCCAGCAGCCCGAACAGGGGTCACGAAAAACTGTTTTTT. Translating gives CASSPNRGHEKLFF.

The V and J genes are TRBV18 and TRBJ1-3; D is unresolved. The germline gives CDR1 KGHSH, CDR2 LQKENI. Trimming took off 4 bases at V and 2 bases at J, with 18 bases between the two ends. This CDR3 is 17 amino acids long. The DNA of the CDR3 is TGTGCCAGCTCACACGAACGTCCGGGGTCCGCTGGAAACACCATATATTTT. Translated, it gives CASSHERPGSAGNTIYF. The full variable domain, with the rest looked up from reference TRBV18 and TRBJ1-3, is NAGVMQNPRHLVRRRGQEARLRCSPMKGHSHVYWYRQLPEEGLKFMVYLQKENIIDESGMPKERFSAEFPKEGPSILRIQQVVRGDSAAYFCASSHERPGSAGNTIYFGEGSWLTVV.